The table lists the clone carrying this T cell receptor beta chain with a few counts. This record comes from a study of response to subunit inactivated influenza vaccine. Each CDR3 protein gets one entry after TCRdb re-called the RT-PCR reads with MiXCR. This sample has hundreds of thousands of distinct CDR3 sequences, with around a fifth found just once. The material sequenced was PBMCs from blood, taken less than 22 months after vaccination. This clonotype was obtained from a man aged 50 to 69 who received an inactivated influenza vaccine.

CDR3 sequence reads: CASSYRFTSYEQYF. The DNA of the CDR3 is TGTGCCAGCAGCTACCGTTTTACCTCCTACGAGCAGTACTTC. This chain joins TRBV11-2 and TRBJ2-7; D gene uncertain. Germline CDR1 and CDR2: SGHAT and FQNNGV. Trimming stripped 4 bases from V and 0 bases from J, with 10 bases between. This CDR3 spans 14 amino acids. Full variable domain (outside the CDR3, taken from reference TRBV11-2 and TRBJ2-7): EAGVAQSPRYKIIEKRQSVAFWCNPISGHATLYWYQQILGQGPKLLIQFQNNGVVDDSQLPKDRFSAERLKGVDSTLKIQPAKLEDSAVYLCASSYRFTSYEQYFGPGTRLTVT.